This entry is about one TCR beta chain. Its cognate antigen is unknown. The CDR3 length is 14 residues. V dropped 5 bases and J dropped 10; count of bases not matched to a gene: 9. The germline V gene has CDR1 MDHEN and CDR2 SYDVKM. These data originate in a study of T cell responses to AZD1222 COVID-19 vaccine. Study-level background: Second-dose intervals of approximately 4 or approximately 12 weeks were pooled.

The data were produced by immunoSEQ multiplex PCR, yet TCRdb's version contains in-frame clones alone and is incomplete. The sample consists of around 50,000 clones, 84% of them appearing once. Overall study findings and caveats: After two AZD1222 doses, spike-specific TCR breadth and depth rose versus day 0. In all cases, repertoires were sampled only after the peak T cell response.

The receptor's source is an adult in good health. Sequenced material: peripheral blood, taken on day 0 of AZD1222 vaccination. This rearrangement joins TRBV28 to TRBJ1-4, with TRBD1 matching 8 bases. CDR3 sequence: CASSLGQGNRKLFF. DNA for the CDR3: TGTGCCAGCAGTCTCGGACAGGGTAATAGAAAACTGTTTTTT.